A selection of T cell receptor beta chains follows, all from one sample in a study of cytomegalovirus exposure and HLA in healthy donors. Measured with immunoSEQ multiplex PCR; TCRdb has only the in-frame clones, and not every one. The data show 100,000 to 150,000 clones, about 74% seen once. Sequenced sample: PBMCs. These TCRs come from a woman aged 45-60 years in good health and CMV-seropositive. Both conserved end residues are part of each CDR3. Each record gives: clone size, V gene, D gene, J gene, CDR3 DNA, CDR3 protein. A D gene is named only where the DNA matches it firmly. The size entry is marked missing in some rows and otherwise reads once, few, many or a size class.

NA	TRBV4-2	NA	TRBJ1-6	TGTGCCAGCAGCCTCGGGATAGACGCTCAAAGCTCCTATAATTCACCCCTCCACTTT	CASSLGIDAQSSYNSPLHF
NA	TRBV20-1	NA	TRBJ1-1	TGCAGTCCTACTCAGGGGCCTGAAGCTTTCTTT	CSPTQGPEAFF
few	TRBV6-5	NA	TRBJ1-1	TGTGCCACTTTCTTGACAGCCTTTTCTGAAGCTTTCTTT	CATFLTAFSEAFF
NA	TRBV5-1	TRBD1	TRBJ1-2	TGCGCCAGCAGCGTGGGGGACAGAGACTATGGCTACACCTTC	CASSVGDRDYGYTF
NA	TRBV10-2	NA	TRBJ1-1	TGCGCCAGCAGTGAAGACGACAGAACGGAAGCTTTCTTT	CASSEDDRTEAFF
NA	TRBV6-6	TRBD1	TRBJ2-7	TGTGCCAGCAGTTACTCTGGGGGGACAGGGATACGGGAGCAGTACTTC	CASSYSGGTGIREQYF
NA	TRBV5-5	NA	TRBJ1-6	TGTGCCAGCAGCTTGGGTCCGGGGAGGGCCAATTCACCCCTCCACTTT	CASSLGPGRANSPLHF
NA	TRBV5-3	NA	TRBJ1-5	TGTGCCAGAAGCTCCCCGGGGGGTAACAATCAGCCCCAGCATTTT	CARSSPGGNNQPQHF
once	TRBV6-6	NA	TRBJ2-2	TGTGCCAGCAGCCGAGGAACCGGGGAGCTGTTTTTT	CASSRGTGELFF
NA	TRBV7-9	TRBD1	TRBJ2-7	TGTGCCAGCAGTAAAACTATCGGGACAGTTGCCTACGAGCAGTACTTC	CASSKTIGTVAYEQYF
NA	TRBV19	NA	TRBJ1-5	TGTGCCAGTAGTCCCCGGCGGGCTGGAATATCCAATCAGCCCCAGCATTTT	CASSPRRAGISNQPQHF
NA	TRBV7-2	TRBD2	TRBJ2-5	TGTGCCAGCAGCCCCCGGACTAGCTTGGAGACCCAGTACTTC	CASSPRTSLETQYF
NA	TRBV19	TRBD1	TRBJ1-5	TGTGCCAGTAGACGGGACAGGGGGTCCACTAGGGGCAATCAGCCCCAGCATTTT	CASRRDRGSTRGNQPQHF
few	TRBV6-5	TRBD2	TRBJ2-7	TGTGCCAGCGGCCGTAGCGGGGGAAAGTCCTACGAGCAGTACTTC	CASGRSGGKSYEQYF
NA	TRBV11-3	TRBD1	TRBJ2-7	TGTGCCAGCAGCAAGGACAGGCCTTCTTACGAGCAGTACTTC	CASSKDRPSYEQYF
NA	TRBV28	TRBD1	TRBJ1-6	TGTGCCAGCAGCTCATCCGGGACAGCTTATTCACCCCTCCACTTT	CASSSSGTAYSPLHF
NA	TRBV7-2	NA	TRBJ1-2	TGTGCCAGCCGGGCAGGGGTAGGTGGCTACACCTTC	CASRAGVGGYTF
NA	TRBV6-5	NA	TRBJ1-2	TGTGCCAGCAGTTATCTTCGGGGCTATGGCTACACCTTC	CASSYLRGYGYTF
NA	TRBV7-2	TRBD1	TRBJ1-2	TGTGCCAGCAGCCGGGACAGGGGGGCCTATGGCTACACCTTC	CASSRDRGAYGYTF
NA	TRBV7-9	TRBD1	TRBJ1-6	TGTGCCAGCAGCCCCTGGGGACAGGGAGAAAATTCACCCCTCCACTTT	CASSPWGQGENSPLHF
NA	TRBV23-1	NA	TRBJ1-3	TGCGCCAGCAGTCAAATGCAACGGGTCGGAAACACCATATATTTT	CASSQMQRVGNTIYF
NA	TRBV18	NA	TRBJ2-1	TGTGCCAGCTCACCAAACGTGGGGCAGGGGACCGGTGAGCAGTTCTTC	CASSPNVGQGTGEQFF
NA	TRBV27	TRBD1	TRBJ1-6	TGTGCCACCGCCGGGACAGGGGGGAACCGCCTCCACTTT	CATAGTGGNRLHF
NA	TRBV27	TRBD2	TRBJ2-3	TGTGCCAGCAGTTTATGGCTAGCGGAGGGTACGCAGTATTTT	CASSLWLAEGTQYF
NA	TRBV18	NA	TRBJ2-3	TGTGCCAGCTCACCCGACCCTAGGAGCACAGATACGCAGTATTTT	CASSPDPRSTDTQYF
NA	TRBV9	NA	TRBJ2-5	TGTGCCAGCAGCGTAGCTACGGGGGAGACCCAGTACTTC	CASSVATGETQYF
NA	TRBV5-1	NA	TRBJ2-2	TGCGCCAGCAGCTTGGTTGTCGGGAAGGGGGAGCTGTTTTTT	CASSLVVGKGELFF
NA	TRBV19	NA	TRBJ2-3	TGTGCCACCGATCCTCTTGCGGGGACAGATACGCAGTATTTT	CATDPLAGTDTQYF
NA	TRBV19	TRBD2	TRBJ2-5	TGTGCCAGTAGTATCCTGGCGGGGGGCGAAGAGACCCAGTACTTC	CASSILAGGEETQYF
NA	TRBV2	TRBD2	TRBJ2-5	TGTGCCTCCAGCGGGGGGTCCGAAGAGACCCAGTACTTC	CASSGGSEETQYF
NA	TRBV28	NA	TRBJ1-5	TGTGCCAGCAGCCATCCCCAGCATTTT	CASSHPQHF
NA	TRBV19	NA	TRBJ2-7	TGTGCCAGTAGTATAGGCCCTCGGGAACTCGGGTCCGAGCAGTACTTC	CASSIGPRELGSEQYF
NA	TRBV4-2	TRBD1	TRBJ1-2	TGTGCCAGCAGCCGGGACAGGGGGACTAACTATGGCTACACCTTC	CASSRDRGTNYGYTF
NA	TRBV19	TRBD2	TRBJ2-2	TGTGCCAGTATCAACCGGGGGGGCCTCACCGGGGAGCTGTTTTTT	CASINRGGLTGELFF
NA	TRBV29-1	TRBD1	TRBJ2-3	TGCAGCGGGGGACAGGGGAGTCAGGATACGCAGTATTTT	CSGGQGSQDTQYF